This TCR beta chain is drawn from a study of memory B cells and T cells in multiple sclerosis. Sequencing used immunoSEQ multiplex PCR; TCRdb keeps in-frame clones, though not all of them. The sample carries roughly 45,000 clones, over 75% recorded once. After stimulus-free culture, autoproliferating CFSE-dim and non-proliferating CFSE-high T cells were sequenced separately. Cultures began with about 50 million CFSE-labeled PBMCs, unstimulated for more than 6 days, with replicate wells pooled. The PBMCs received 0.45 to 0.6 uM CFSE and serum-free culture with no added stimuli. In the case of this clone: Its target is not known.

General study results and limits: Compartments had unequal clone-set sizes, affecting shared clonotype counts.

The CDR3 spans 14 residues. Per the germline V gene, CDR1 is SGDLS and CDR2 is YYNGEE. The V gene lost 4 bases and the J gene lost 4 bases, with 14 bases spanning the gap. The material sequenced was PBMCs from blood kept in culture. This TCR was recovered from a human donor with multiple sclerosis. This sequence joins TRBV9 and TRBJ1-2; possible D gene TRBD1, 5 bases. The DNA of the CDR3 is TGTGCCAGCAGCCCCAGGGTTTGGAGCTATGGCTACACCTTC. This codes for CASSPRVWSYGYTF.